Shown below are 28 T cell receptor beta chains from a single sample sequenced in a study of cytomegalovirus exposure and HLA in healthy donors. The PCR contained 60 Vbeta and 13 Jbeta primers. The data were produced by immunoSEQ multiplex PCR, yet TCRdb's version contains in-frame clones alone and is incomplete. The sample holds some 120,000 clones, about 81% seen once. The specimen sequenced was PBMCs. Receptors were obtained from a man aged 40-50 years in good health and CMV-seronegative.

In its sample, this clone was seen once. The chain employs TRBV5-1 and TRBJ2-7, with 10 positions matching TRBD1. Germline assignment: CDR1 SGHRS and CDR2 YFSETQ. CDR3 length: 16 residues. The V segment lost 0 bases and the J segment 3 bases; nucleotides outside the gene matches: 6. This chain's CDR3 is CASSLAPGQGIYEQYF. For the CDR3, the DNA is TGCGCCAGCAGCTTGGCACCGGGACAGGGGATCTACGAGCAGTACTTC.

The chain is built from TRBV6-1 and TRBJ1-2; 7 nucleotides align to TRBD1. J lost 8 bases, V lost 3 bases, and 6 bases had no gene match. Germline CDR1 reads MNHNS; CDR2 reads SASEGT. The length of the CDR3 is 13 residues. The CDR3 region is CASSEGQHSGYTF. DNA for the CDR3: TGTGCCAGCAGTGAGGGACAGCATTCGGGCTACACCTTC.

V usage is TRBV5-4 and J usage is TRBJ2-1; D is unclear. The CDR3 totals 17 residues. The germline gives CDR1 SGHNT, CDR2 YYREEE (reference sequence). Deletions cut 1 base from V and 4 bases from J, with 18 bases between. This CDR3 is CASSLKSGSLLYNEQFF. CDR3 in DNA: TGTGCCAGCAGCTTGAAATCCGGGTCACTGCTATACAATGAGCAGTTCTTC.

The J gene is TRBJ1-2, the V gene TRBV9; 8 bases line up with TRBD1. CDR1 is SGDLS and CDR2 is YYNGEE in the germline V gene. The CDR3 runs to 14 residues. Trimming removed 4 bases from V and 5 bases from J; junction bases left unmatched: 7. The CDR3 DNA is TGTGCCAGCAGCCCAACCGACAGGGGTTATGGCTACACCTTC. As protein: CASSPTDRGYGYTF.

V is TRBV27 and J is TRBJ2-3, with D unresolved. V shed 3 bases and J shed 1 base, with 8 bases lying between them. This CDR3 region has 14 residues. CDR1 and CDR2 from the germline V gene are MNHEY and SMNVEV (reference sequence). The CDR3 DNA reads TGTGCCAGCAGTTTTTGGCCCGGCACAGATACGCAGTATTTT. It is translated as CASSFWPGTDTQYF.

The CDR3 nucleotides read TGTGCCAGCAGCTCCCCGGGTTTAGGTGAAAAACTGTTTTTT. This gives the protein CASSSPGLGEKLFF. The chain employs TRBV5-6 and TRBJ1-4; no firm D call. CDR3 length equals 14 residues. Germline CDR1 is SGHDT and CDR2 is YYEEEE. The V end lost 3 bases, the J end lost 7 bases, and 13 bases lay between the germline ends. The full variable domain, completed using reference TRBV5-6 and TRBJ1-4, is DAGVTQSPTHLIKTRGQQVTLRCSPKSGHDTVSWYQQALGQGPQFIFQYYEEEERQRGNFPDRFSGHQFPNYSSELNVNALLLGDSALYLCASSSPGLGEKLFFGSGTQLSVL.

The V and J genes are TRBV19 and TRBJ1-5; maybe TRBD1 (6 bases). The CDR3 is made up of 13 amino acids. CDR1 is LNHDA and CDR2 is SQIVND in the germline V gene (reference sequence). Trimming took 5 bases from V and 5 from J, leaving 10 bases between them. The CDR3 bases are TGTGCCAGTAGTTCACAGGGAGATCAGCCCCAGCATTTT. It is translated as CASSSQGDQPQHF.

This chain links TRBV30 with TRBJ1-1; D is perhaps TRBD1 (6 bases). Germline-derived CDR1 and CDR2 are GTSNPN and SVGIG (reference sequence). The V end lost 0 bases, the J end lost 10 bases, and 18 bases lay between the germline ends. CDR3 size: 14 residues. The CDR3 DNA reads TGTGCCTGGAGTGTAGACCTTTACAGGGTCGTAGCTTTCTTT. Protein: CAWSVDLYRVVAFF. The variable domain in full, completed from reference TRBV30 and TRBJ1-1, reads SQTIHQWPATLVQPVGSPLSLECTVEGTSNPNLYWYRQAAGRGLQLLFYSVGIGQISSEVPQNLSASRPQDRQFILSSKKLLLSDSGFYLCAWSVDLYRVVAFFGQGTRLTVV.

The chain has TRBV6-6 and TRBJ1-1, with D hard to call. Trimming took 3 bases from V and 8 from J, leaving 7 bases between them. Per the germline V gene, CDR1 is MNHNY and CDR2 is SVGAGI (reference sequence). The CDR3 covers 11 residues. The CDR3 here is CASSYVREAFF. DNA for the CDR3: TGTGCCAGCAGTTATGTCAGGGAAGCTTTCTTT.

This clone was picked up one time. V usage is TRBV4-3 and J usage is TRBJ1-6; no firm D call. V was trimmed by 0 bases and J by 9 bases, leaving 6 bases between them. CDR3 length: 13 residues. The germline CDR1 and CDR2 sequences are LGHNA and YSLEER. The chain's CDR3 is CASSQERGSPLHF. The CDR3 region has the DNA TGCGCCAGCAGCCAAGAGCGGGGTTCACCCCTCCACTTT.

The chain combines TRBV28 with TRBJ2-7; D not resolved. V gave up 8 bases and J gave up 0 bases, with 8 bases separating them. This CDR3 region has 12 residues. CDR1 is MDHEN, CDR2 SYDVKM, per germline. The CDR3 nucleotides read TGTGCCAGCTCAAAGAGCTCCTACGAGCAGTACTTC. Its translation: CASSKSSYEQYF. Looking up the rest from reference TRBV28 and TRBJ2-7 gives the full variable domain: DVKVTQSSRYLVKRTGEKVFLECVQDMDHENMFWYRQDPGLGLRLIYFSYDVKMKEKGDIPEGYSVSREKKERFSLILESASTNQTSMYLCASSKSSYEQYFGPGTRLTVT.

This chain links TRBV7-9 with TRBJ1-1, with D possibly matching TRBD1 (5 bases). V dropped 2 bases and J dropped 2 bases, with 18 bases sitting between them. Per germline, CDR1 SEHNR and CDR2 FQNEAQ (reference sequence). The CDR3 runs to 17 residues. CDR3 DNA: TGTGCCAGCAGCTTATCTGACAGACGAAGGATTAACACTGAAGCTTTCTTT. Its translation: CASSLSDRRRINTEAFF. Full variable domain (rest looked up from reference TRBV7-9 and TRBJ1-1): DTGVSQNPRHKITKRGQNVTFRCDPISEHNRLYWYRQTLGQGPEFLTYFQNEAQLEKSRLLSDRFSAERPKGSFSTLEIQRTEQGDSAMYLCASSLSDRRRINTEAFFGQGTRLTVV.

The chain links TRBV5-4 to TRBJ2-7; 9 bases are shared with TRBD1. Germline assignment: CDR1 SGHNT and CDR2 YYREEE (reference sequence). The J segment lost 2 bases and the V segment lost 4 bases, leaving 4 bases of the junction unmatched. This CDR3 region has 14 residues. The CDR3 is CASSGGTGTYEQYF. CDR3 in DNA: TGTGCCAGCAGCGGAGGGACAGGGACCTACGAGCAGTACTTC.

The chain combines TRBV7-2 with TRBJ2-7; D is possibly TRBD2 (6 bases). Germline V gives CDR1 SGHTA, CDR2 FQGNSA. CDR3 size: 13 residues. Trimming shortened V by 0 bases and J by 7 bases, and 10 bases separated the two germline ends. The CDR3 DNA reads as TGTGCCAGCAGCTTAGCGCTGGAGGGGGAGCAGTACTTC. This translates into CASSLALEGEQYF.

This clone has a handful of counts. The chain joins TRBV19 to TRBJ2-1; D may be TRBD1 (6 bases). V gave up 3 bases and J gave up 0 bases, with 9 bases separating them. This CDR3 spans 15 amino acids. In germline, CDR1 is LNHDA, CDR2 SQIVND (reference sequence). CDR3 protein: CASSIDRSSYNEQFF. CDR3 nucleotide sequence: TGTGCCAGTAGTATTGACAGGAGCTCCTACAATGAGCAGTTCTTC.

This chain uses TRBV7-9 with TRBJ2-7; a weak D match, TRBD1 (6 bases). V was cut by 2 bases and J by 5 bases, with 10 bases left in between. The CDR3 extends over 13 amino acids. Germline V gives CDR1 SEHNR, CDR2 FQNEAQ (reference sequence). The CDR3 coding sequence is TGTGCCAGCAGCTTAAGTGGACAGAACGAGCAGTACTTC. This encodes CASSLSGQNEQYF.

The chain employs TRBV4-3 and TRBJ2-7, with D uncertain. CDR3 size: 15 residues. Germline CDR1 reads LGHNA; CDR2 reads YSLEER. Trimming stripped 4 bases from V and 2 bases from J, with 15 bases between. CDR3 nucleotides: TGCGCCAGCAGCCGAATTCGAGACGGAGCCTACGAGCAGTACTTC. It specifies CASSRIRDGAYEQYF.

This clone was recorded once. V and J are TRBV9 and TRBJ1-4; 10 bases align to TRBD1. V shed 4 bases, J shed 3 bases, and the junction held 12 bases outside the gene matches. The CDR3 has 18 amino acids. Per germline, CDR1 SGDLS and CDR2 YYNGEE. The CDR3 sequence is CASSSSPGTGAANEKLFF. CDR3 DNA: TGTGCCAGCAGCTCAAGTCCCGGGACAGGGGCAGCTAATGAAAAACTGTTTTTT.

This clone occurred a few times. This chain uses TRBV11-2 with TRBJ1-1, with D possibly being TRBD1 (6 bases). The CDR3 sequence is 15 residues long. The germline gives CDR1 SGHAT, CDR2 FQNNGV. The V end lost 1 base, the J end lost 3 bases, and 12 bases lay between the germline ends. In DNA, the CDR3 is TGTGCCAGCAGCTTAGGTCAGGGGTGGGACACTGAAGCTTTCTTT. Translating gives CASSLGQGWDTEAFF.

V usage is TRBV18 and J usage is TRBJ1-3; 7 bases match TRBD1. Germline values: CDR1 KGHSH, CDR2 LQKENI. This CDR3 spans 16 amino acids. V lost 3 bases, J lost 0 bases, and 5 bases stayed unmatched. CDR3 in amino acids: CASSPAGQNSGNTIYF. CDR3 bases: TGTGCCAGCTCACCGGCGGGACAGAACTCTGGAAACACCATATATTTT.

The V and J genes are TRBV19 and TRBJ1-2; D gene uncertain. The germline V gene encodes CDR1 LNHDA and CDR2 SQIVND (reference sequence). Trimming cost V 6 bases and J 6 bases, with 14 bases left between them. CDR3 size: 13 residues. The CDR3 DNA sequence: TGTGCCAGTAGGTTACGAGTGGAGCATGGCTACACCTTC. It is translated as CASRLRVEHGYTF.

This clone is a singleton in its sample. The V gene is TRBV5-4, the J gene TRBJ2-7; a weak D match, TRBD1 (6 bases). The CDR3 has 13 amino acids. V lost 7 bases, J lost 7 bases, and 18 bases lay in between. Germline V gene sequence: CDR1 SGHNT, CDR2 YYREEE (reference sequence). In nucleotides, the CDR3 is TGTGCCAGCGGTTCGCAGGGGTCAGGTGAGCAGTACTTC. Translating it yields CASGSQGSGEQYF.

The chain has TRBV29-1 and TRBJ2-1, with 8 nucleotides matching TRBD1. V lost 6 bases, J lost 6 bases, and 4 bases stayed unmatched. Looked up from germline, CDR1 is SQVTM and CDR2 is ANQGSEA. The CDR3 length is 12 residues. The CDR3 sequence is CSVLQGGNEQFF. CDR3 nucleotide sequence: TGCAGCGTGCTACAGGGGGGCAATGAGCAGTTCTTC.

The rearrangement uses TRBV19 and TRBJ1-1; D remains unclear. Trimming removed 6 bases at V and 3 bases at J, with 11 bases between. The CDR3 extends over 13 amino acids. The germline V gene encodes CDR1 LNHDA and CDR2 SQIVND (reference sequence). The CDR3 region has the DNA TGTGCCAGTAGCACCGACAAGGACACTGAAGCTTTCTTT. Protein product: CASSTDKDTEAFF.

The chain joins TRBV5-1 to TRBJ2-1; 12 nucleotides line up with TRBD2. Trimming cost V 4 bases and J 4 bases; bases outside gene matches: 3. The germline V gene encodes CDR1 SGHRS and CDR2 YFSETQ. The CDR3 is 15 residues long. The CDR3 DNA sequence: TGCGCCAGCAGCGCGACTAGCGGGGGTTACAATGAGCAGTTCTTC. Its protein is CASSATSGGYNEQFF. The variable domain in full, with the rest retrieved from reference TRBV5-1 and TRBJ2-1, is KAGVTQTPRYLIKTRGQQVTLSCSPISGHRSVSWYQQTPGQGLQFLFEYFSETQRNKGNFPGRFSGRQFSNSRSEMNVSTLELGDSALYLCASSATSGGYNEQFFGPGTRLTVL.

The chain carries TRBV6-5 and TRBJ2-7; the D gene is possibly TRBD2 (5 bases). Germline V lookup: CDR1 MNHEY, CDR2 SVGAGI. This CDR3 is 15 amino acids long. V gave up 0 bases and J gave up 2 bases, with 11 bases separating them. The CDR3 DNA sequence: TGTGCCAGCAGTTACTCGGTAGCTAGCCCCTACGAGCAGTACTTC. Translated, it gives CASSYSVASPYEQYF.

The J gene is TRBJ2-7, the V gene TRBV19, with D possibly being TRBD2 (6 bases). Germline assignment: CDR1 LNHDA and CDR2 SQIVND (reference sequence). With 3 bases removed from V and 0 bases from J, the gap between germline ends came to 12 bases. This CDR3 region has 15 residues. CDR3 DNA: TGTGCCAGTAGTATTCGGGACGGGAGCTCCTACGAGCAGTACTTC. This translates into CASSIRDGSSYEQYF.

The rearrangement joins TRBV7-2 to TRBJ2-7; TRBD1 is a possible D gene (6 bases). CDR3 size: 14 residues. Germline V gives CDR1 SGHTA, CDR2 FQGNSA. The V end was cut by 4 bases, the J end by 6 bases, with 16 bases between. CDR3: CASSSTPGVGEQYF. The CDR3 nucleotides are TGTGCCAGCAGCTCGACCCCAGGGGTGGGCGAGCAGTACTTC.